The rows below give T cell receptor beta chains drawn from one sample of a study of cytomegalovirus exposure and HLA in healthy donors. Some clones are missing from TCRdb's copy, which holds only in-frame ones; the method was immunoSEQ multiplex PCR. The sample has approximately 150,000 clones; just over 90% are singletons. The material sequenced was PBMCs. Every receptor here comes from a man aged 18 to 29 in good health and CMV-seronegative. CDR3s include the opening cysteine and the closing phenylalanine or tryptophan. The D gene is left open where the match is weak. The listing skips clone size in some rows; elsewhere it reads once, few, many or a size class.

j_gene: TRBJ2-7
d_gene: TRBD1
v_gene: TRBV5-1
abundance: .
CDR3aa: CASSLEGQGAYEQYF
CDR3nt: TGCGCCAGCAGCTTGGAGGGACAGGGCGCCTACGAGCAGTACTTC

j_gene: TRBJ1-5
d_gene: .
v_gene: TRBV9
abundance: .
CDR3aa: CASGPGGVNQPQHF
CDR3nt: TGTGCCAGCGGCCCCGGGGGGGTAAATCAGCCCCAGCATTTT

j_gene: TRBJ2-1
d_gene: .
v_gene: TRBV19
abundance: .
CDR3aa: CASSIGGVSYNEQFF
CDR3nt: TGTGCCAGTAGTATAGGGGGGGTATCCTACAATGAGCAGTTCTTC

j_gene: TRBJ2-7
d_gene: TRBD1
v_gene: TRBV4-1
abundance: .
CDR3aa: CASSQTGTGNPYEQYF
CDR3nt: TGCGCCAGCAGCCAAACGGGGACAGGGAATCCCTACGAGCAGTACTTC

j_gene: TRBJ2-7
d_gene: TRBD1
v_gene: TRBV18
abundance: once
CDR3aa: CASSPPGGHEQYF
CDR3nt: TGTGCCAGCTCACCACCAGGGGGCCACGAGCAGTACTTC

j_gene: TRBJ1-2
d_gene: TRBD1
v_gene: TRBV19
abundance: .
CDR3aa: CASSIGTAPGNGYTF
CDR3nt: TGTGCCAGTAGTATCGGGACAGCTCCTGGCAATGGCTACACCTTC

j_gene: TRBJ1-1
d_gene: .
v_gene: TRBV14
abundance: .
CDR3aa: CASSHRTGGDTEAFF
CDR3nt: TGTGCCAGCAGCCATAGAACCGGAGGGGACACTGAAGCTTTCTTT

j_gene: TRBJ2-7
d_gene: TRBD1
v_gene: TRBV2
abundance: .
CDR3aa: CASSARGQGVYEQYF
CDR3nt: TGTGCCAGCAGTGCCCGGGGACAGGGGGTTTACGAGCAGTACTTC

j_gene: TRBJ1-2
d_gene: .
v_gene: TRBV21-1
abundance: .
CDR3aa: CASSKLTF
CDR3nt: TGTGCCAGCAGCAAACTCACCTTC

j_gene: TRBJ1-2
d_gene: .
v_gene: TRBV11-2
abundance: .
CDR3aa: CASSLVRVRGYTF
CDR3nt: TGTGCCAGCAGCTTAGTCAGGGTTCGTGGCTACACCTTC